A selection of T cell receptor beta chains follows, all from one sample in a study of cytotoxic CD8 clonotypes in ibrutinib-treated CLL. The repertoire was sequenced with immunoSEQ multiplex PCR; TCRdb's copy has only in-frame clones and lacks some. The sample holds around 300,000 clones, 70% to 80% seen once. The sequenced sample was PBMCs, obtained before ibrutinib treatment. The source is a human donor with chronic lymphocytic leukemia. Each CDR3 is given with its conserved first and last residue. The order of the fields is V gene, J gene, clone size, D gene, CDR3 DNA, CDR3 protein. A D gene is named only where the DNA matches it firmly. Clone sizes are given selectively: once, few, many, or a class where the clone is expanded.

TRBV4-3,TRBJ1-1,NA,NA,TGCGCCAGCAGCCAAGACCCCCAGGGTGGGACTGAAGCTTTCTTT,CASSQDPQGGTEAFF
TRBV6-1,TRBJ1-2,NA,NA,TGTGCCAGCAGTGAAGTACGGGGGAGGAGGGTTGACTATGGCTACACCTTC,CASSEVRGRRVDYGYTF
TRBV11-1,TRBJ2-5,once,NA,TGTGCCAGCAGCTTCGGGAACCAAGAGACCCAGTACTTC,CASSFGNQETQYF
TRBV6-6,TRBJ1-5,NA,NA,TGTGCCAGCAGTACGGCGTTAAATAGCAATCAGCCCCAGCATTTT,CASSTALNSNQPQHF
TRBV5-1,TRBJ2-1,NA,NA,TGCGCCAGCAGCTTGATCTCCTACAATGAGCAGTTCTTC,CASSLISYNEQFF
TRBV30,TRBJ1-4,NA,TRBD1,TGTGCCTGGTCGACAGGGAGTAATGAAAAACTGTTTTTT,CAWSTGSNEKLFF
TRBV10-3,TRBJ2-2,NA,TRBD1,TGTGCCATCAGTGAGTCGAAGGGTCGGGACAGGGGTGTCACCGGGGAGCTGTTTTTT,CAISESKGRDRGVTGELFF
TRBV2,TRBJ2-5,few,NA,TGTGCCAGCATCGAGTGGAGTCCGGTCGAAGAGACCCAGTACTTC,CASIEWSPVEETQYF
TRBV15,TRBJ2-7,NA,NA,TGTGCCACCAGCAGAGTTTTGAGGTTCGAGCAGTACTTC,CATSRVLRFEQYF
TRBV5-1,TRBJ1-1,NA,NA,TGCGCCAGCAGCTTGGAGTTTGGAGGGGAAGCTTTCTTT,CASSLEFGGEAFF
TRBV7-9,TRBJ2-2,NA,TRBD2,TGTGCCAGCAGCCCAGCTAGCGGGTACGGCCCCGGGGAGCTGTTTTTT,CASSPASGYGPGELFF
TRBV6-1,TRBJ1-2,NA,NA,TGTGCCAGCAAAAAGGACTATGGCTACACCTTC,CASKKDYGYTF
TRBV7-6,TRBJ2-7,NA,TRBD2,TGTGCCAGCAGCGCGGAGCGGGAGTCCTACGAGCAGTACTTC,CASSAERESYEQYF
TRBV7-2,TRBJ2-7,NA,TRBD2,TGTGCCAGCAGCTTAGATCCGAGCGGGAGTACTCTCGAGCAGTACTTC,CASSLDPSGSTLEQYF
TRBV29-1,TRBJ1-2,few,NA,TGCAGCGTTGAAAGCCGATTGTATGGCTACACCTTC,CSVESRLYGYTF
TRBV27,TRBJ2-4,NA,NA,TGTGCCAGCAGCCAAGGGGCTTACGAAAACATTCAGTACTTC,CASSQGAYENIQYF
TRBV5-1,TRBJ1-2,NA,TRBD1,TGCGCCAGCAGCTCACTACAGGGGGCTGGTGGCTACACCTTC,CASSSLQGAGGYTF
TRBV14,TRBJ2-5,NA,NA,TGTGCCAGCAGCCAAGCGGCCGCGAGGACTCAAGAGACCCAGTACTTC,CASSQAAARTQETQYF
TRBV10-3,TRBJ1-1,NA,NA,TGTGCCATCAGTGAGGTTGGGGGTTGGGAAACTGAAGCTTTCTTT,CAISEVGGWETEAFF
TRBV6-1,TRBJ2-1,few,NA,TGTGCCAATGGGGCCGAGCTTGGCTCCTACAATGAGCAGTTCTTC,CANGAELGSYNEQFF
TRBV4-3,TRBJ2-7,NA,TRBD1,TGCGCCAGCAGCATACAGGGGACCTACGAGCAGTACTTC,CASSIQGTYEQYF
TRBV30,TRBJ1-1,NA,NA,TGTGCCTGGAACAGAGTCCAGGGGATCACTGAAGCTTTCTTT,CAWNRVQGITEAFF
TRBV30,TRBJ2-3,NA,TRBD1,TGTGCCTGGAGTGTACGTTGGGCAGGGGGCGTCACAGATACGCAGTATTTT,CAWSVRWAGGVTDTQYF
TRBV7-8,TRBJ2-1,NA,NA,TGTGCCAGCAGCTTAGTCGGGTCGGGGACTCCCCCCAATGAGCAGTTCTTC,CASSLVGSGTPPNEQFF
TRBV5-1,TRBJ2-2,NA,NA,TGCGCCAGCAGCTGGACAGACGCGAACACCGGGGAGCTGTTTTTT,CASSWTDANTGELFF